This T cell receptor beta chain originates from a study of T cell responses to AZD1222 COVID-19 vaccine. Looking at the study overall: Second-dose recipients at about 4 or about 12 weeks were treated as one pooled group.

On this clone itself: Its antigen is unknown.

Some clones are missing from TCRdb's copy, which holds only in-frame ones; the method was immunoSEQ multiplex PCR. The sample consists of fewer than 150,000 clones, around 88% of them appearing once. Study-wide findings and caveats: With dominance at 160-218 and 743-854, vaccine-associated CD4 TCRs spanned spike. Mostly white British, mostly female donors; authors suggested clonal diversity may be underestimated.

In germline, CDR1 is MNHEY, CDR2 SVGEGT. CDR3 length: 13 amino acids. Trimming cost V 5 bases and J 0 bases, with 7 bases left between them. The chain carries TRBV6-2 or TRBV6-3 and TRBJ1-1; D not resolved. Sample: peripheral blood, taken on day 0 of AZD1222 vaccination. The receptor comes from an adult in good health. This CDR3 is CASSVVLNTEAFF. DNA of the CDR3: TGTGCCAGCAGTGTAGTCCTGAACACTGAAGCTTTCTTT.